This T cell receptor beta chain appears in the sequencing data of a study of T cell responses to AZD1222 COVID-19 vaccine. About this clone: What it binds is unknown.

CDR3 length: 14 residues. V shed 6 bases and J shed 8 bases, with 17 bases lying between them. Looked up from germline, CDR1 is MDHEN and CDR2 is SYDVKM. Overall study results and limits: Across spike, vaccine-associated CD4 TCRs were found, dominant at 160-218 and 743-854. At baseline, just 5 or 6 AZD1222 recipients tested seropositive. Clonal diversity was possibly underestimated, and the donors were mostly white British, with more females.

This table comes from immunoSEQ multiplex PCR, and its TCRdb copy is limited to in-frame clones, with some not included. The sample has 100,000 to 110,000 clones, 88% seen once. The chain combines TRBV28 with TRBJ1-5; the D is unclear. This TCR derives from an adult in good health. Here the sequenced sample was peripheral blood, taken on day 0 of AZD1222 vaccination. CDR3 region: CASRIDSESEPQHF. The DNA of the CDR3 is TGTGCCAGCAGGATCGATAGTGAATCAGAGCCCCAGCATTTT.